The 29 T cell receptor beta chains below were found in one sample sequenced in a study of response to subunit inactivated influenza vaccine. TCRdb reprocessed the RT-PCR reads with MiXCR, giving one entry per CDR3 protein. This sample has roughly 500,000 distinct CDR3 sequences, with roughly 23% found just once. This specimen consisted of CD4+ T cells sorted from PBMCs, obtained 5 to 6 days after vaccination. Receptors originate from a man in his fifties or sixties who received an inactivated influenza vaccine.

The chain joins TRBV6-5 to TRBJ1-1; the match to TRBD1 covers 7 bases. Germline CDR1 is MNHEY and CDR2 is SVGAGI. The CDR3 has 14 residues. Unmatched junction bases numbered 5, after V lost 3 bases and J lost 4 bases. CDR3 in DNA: TGTGCCAGCAGTTATCAGGCAGGGGGCACTGAAGCTTTCTTT. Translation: CASSYQAGGTEAFF.

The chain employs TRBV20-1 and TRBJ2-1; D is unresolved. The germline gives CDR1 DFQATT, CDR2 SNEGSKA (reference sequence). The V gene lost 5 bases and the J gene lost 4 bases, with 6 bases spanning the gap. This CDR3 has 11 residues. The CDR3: CSASTYNEQFF. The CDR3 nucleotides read TGCAGTGCTTCGACTTACAATGAGCAGTTCTTC.

The CDR3 region has the DNA TGCAGTGCTAGAGGGGGGGGACAGGCTTACTACGAGCAGTACTTC. It translates to CSARGGGQAYYEQYF. The chain joins TRBV20-1 to TRBJ2-7; D may be TRBD1 (8 bases). Germline V gene lookup returns CDR1 DFQATT and CDR2 SNEGSKA (reference sequence). The V end lost 1 base, the J end lost 3 bases, and 16 bases lay between the germline ends. The CDR3 length is 15 residues.

The CDR3 protein is CASSFTGGADTQYF. The CDR3 region has the DNA TGTGCCAGCAGCTTTACAGGGGGCGCAGATACGCAGTATTTT. This chain joins TRBV7-9 and TRBJ2-3; TRBD1 aligns across 9 bases. CDR1 SEHNR and CDR2 FQNEAQ come from the germline V gene (reference sequence). This CDR3 spans 14 amino acids. Germline trimming cut 3 bases from V and 4 bases from J; bases unmatched to any gene: 2.

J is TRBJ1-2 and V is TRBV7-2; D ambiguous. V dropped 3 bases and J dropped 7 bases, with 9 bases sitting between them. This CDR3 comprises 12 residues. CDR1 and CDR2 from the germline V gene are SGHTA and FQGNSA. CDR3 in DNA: TGTGCCAGCAGCTTCTACAACAGTGGCTACACCTTC. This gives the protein CASSFYNSGYTF.

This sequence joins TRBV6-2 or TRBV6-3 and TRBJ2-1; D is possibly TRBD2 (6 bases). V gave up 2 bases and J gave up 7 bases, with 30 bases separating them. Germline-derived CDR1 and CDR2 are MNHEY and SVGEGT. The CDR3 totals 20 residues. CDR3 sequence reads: CASSYPSGSGSGLSWNEQFF. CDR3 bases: TGTGCCAGCAGTTACCCCTCCGGGTCGGGTAGCGGCCTTTCTTGGAATGAGCAGTTCTTC.

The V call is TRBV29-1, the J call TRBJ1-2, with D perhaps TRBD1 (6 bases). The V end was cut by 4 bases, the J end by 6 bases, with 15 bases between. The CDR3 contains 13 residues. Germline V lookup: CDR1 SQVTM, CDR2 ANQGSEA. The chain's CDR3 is CSVGARGRDGYTF. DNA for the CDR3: TGCAGCGTTGGGGCCCGGGGGCGAGATGGCTACACCTTC.

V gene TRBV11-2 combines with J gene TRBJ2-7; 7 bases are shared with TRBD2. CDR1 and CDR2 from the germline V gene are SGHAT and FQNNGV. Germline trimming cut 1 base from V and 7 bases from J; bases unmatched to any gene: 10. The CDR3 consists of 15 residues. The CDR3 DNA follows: TGTGCCAGCAGCTTAGGGCTAGCGGACCTCTCTGAGCAGTACTTC. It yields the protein CASSLGLADLSEQYF.

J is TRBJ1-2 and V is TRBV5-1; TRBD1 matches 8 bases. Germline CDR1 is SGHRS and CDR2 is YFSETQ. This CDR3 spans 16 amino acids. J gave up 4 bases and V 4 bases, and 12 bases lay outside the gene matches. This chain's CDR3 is CASSPSGPGGIYGYTF. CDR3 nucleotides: TGCGCCAGCAGCCCCTCCGGTCCAGGGGGCATCTATGGCTACACCTTC.

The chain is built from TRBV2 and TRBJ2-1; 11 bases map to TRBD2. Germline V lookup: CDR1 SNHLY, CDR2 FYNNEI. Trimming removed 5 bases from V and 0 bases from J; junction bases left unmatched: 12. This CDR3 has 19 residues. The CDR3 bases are TGTGCCAGCAGTACAACCGGGACTAGCGGATCGAGCTCCTACAATGAGCAGTTCTTC. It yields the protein CASSTTGTSGSSSYNEQFF. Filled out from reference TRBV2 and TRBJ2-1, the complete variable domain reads EPEVTQTPSHQVTQMGQEVILRCVPISNHLYFYWYRQILGQKVEFLVSFYNNEISEKSEIFDDQFSVERPDGSNFTLKIRSTKLEDSAMYFCASSTTGTSGSSSYNEQFFGPGTRLTVL.

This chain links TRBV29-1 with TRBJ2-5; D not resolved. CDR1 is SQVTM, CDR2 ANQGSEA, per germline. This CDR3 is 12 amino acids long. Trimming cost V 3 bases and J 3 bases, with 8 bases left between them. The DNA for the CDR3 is TGCAGCGTTGAGGGCGGCGAAGAGACCCAGTACTTC. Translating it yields CSVEGGEETQYF.

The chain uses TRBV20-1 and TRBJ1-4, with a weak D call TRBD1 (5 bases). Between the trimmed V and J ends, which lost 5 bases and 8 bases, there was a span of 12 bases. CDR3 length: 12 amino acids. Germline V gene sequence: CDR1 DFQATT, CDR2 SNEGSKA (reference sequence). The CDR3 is CSALGVEEKLFF. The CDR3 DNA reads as TGCAGTGCTTTGGGGGTCGAAGAAAAACTGTTTTTT.

The chain's CDR3 is CATSRDRDSPYEQYF. The CDR3 bases are TGTGCCACCAGCAGAGATCGGGACAGCCCCTACGAGCAGTACTTC. The genes are TRBV15 and TRBJ2-7, with TRBD1 matching 7 bases. Germline V gene sequence: CDR1 LNHNV, CDR2 YYDKDF (reference sequence). With V trimmed by 0 bases and J by 2 bases, 4 bases remained unmatched. The CDR3 is 15 residues long.

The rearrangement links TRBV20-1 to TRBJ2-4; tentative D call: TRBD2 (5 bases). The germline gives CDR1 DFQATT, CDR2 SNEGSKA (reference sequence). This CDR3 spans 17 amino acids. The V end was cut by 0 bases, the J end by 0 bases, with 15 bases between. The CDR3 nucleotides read TGCAGTGCTAGAGACCTCCTAGCCCAGCTAGCCAAAAACATTCAGTACTTC. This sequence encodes CSARDLLAQLAKNIQYF.

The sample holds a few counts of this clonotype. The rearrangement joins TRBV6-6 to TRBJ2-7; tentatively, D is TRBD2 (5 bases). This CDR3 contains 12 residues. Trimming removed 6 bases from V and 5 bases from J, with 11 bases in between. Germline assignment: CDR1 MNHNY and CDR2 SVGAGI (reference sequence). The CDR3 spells CASSHRGDEQYF. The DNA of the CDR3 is TGTGCCAGCAGCCACCGGGGTGACGAGCAGTACTTC.

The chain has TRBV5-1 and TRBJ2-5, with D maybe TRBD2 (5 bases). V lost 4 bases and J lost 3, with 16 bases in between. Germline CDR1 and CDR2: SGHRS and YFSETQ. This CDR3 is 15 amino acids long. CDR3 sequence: CASSGRIGEKETQYF. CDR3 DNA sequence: TGCGCCAGCAGCGGCCGAATCGGGGAAAAAGAGACCCAGTACTTC.

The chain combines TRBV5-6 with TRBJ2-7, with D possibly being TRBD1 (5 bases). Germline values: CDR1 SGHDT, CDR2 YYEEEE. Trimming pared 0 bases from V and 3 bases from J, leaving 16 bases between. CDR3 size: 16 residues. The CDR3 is CASSLVWGTQNYEQYF. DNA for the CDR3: TGTGCCAGCAGCTTGGTCTGGGGCACCCAGAACTACGAGCAGTACTTC. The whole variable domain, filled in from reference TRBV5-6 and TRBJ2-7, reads DAGVTQSPTHLIKTRGQQVTLRCSPKSGHDTVSWYQQALGQGPQFIFQYYEEEERQRGNFPDRFSGHQFPNYSSELNVNALLLGDSALYLCASSLVWGTQNYEQYFGPGTRLTVT.

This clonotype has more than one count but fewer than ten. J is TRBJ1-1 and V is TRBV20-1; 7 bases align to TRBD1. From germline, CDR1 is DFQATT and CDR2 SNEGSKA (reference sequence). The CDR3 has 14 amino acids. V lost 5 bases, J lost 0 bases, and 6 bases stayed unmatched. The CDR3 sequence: CSAVGTVMNTEAFF. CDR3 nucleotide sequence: TGCAGTGCTGTTGGGACAGTCATGAACACTGAAGCTTTCTTT.

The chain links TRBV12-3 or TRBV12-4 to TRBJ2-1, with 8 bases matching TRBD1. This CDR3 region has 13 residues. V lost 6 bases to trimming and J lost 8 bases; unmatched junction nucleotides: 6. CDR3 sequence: CASRRTGLYEQFF. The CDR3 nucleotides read TGTGCCAGCAGAAGGACAGGGCTCTATGAGCAGTTCTTC.

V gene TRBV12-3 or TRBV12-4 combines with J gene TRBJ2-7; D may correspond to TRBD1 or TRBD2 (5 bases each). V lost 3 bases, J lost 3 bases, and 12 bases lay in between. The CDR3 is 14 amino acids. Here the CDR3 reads CASSFLSGGYEQYF. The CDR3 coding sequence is TGTGCCAGCAGTTTTTTAAGTGGGGGCTACGAGCAGTACTTC.

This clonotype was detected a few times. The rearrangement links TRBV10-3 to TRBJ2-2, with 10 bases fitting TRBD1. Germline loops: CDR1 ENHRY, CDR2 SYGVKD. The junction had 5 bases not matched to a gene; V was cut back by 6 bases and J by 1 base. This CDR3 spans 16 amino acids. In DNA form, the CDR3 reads TGTGCCATCAGGGGGACAGGGGAAAAGAACACCGGGGAGCTGTTTTTT. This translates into CAIRGTGEKNTGELFF.

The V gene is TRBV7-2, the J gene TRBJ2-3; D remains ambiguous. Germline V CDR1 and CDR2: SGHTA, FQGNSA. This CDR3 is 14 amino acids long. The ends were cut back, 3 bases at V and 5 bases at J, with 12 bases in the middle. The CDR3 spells CASSFLPWGDTQYF. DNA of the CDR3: TGTGCCAGCAGCTTCCTCCCCTGGGGAGATACGCAGTATTTT.

CDR3 in DNA: TGCGCCAGCAGCCCCTCCATGTACAATGAGCAGTTCTTC. The encoded protein is CASSPSMYNEQFF. V is TRBV4-3 and J is TRBJ2-1; D ambiguous. Germline V gene sequence: CDR1 LGHNA, CDR2 YSLEER. Deletions cut 4 bases from V and 4 bases from J, with 8 bases between. This CDR3 is 13 amino acids long.

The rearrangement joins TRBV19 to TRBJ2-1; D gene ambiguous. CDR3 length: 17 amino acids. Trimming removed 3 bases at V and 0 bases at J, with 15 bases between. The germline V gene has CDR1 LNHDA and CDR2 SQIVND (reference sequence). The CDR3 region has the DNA TGTGCCAGTAGTATCCCCCCTTTCCGTAGCTCCTACAATGAGCAGTTCTTC. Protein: CASSIPPFRSSYNEQFF.

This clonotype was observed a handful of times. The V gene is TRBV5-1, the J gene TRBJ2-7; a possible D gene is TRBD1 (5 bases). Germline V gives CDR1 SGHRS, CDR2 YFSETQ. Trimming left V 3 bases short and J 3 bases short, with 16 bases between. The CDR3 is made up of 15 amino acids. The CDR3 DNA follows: TGCGCCAGCAGCTCGCCCCAGGGCAGGAGCTACGAGCAGTACTTC. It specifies CASSSPQGRSYEQYF.

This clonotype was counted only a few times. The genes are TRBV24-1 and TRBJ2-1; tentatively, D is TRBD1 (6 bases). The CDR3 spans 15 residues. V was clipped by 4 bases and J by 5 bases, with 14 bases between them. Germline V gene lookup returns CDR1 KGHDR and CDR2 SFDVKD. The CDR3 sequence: CATSDIRDKNNEQFF. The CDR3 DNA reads TGTGCCACCAGTGACATCCGGGACAAGAACAATGAGCAGTTCTTC.

The CDR3, as DNA: TGTGCCAGCAGTTATGGCGGGACTTCGAGCTACGAGCAGTACTTC. Protein: CASSYGGTSSYEQYF. The V call is TRBV6-2 or TRBV6-3, the J call TRBJ2-7; possible D gene TRBD2, 6 bases. Trimming cost V 3 bases and J 3 bases, with 15 bases left between them. The CDR3 has 15 residues. Germline lookup yields CDR1 MNHEY and CDR2 SVGEGT.

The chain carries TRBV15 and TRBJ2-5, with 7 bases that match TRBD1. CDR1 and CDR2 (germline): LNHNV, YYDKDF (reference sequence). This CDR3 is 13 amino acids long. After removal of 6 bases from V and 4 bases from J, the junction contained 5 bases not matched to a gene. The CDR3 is CATRPTGSETQYF. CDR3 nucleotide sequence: TGTGCCACCAGACCGACAGGGTCAGAGACCCAGTACTTC.

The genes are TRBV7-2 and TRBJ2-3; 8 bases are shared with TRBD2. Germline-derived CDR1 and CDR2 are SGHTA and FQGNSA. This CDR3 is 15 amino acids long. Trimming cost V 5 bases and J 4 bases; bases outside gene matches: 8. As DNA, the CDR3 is TGTGCCAGCAGCCAACCGGGAGGGCCGGCAGATACGCAGTATTTT. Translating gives CASSQPGGPADTQYF. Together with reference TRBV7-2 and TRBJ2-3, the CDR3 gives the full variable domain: GAGVSQSPSNKVTEKGKDVELRCDPISGHTALYWYRQSLGQGLEFLIYFQGNSAPDKSGLPSDRFSAERTGGSVSTLTIQRTQQEDSAVYLCASSQPGGPADTQYFGPGTRLTVL.